What follows is one T cell receptor beta chain and its context. Assay: immunoSEQ multiplex PCR; the TCRdb copy retains only in-frame clones and omits some. The sample shows 3,000 to 4,500 clones, around a third of them seen only once. The data originate from a study of sequential checkpoint blockade in melanoma. The CDR3 has 15 residues. Germline CDR1 reads GTSNPN; CDR2 reads SVGIG (reference sequence). With 2 bases removed from V and 4 bases from J, the gap between germline ends came to 17 bases. Treatment noted: randomized to nivolumab then ipilimumab (arm A) or the reverse (arm B). Sequences were derived from tumor tissue (inferred from file names), sampled from a patient given nivolumab and ipilimumab in sequence. V and J are TRBV30 and TRBJ2-5; tentatively, D is TRBD1 (6 bases). This TCR came from a human donor with melanoma. The CDR3 spells CAWSLGAGVGETQYF. CDR3 DNA: TGTGCCTGGAGTCTGGGGGCTGGTGTGGGAGAGACCCAGTACTTC.